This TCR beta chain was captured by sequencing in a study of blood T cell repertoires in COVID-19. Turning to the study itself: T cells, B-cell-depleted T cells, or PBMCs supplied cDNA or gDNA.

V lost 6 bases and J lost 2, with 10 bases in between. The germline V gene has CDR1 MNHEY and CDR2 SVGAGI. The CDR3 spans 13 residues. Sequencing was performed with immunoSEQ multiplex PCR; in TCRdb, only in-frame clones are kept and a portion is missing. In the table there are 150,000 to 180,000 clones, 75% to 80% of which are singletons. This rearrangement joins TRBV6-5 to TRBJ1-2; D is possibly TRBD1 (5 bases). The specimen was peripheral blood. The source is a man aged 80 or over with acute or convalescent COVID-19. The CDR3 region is CASREGRNYGYTF. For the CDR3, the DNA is TGTGCCAGCAGGGAGGGGAGGAACTATGGCTACACCTTC.